This passage covers 11 T cell receptor beta chains from one sample sequenced in a study of T-cell reconstitution after alpha-beta-depleted transplantation in children. For TCRbeta, the library was prepared with unique molecular identifiers. One entry per CDR3 protein, called by TCRdb with MiXCR from the PCR reads. The sample carries 200,000 to 250,000 distinct CDR3 sequences, 6.5% to 9% recorded once. The sample here was PBMCs, mostly from graft donor cells, taken 180 days after TCRalphabeta/CD19-depleted stem cell transplant. The receptors derive from a male patient between 5 and 17 years old who had a stem cell transplant for acute lymphoblastic leukemia, so the T cells may come from the graft donor.

The table lists this clonotype with many counts. The chain employs TRBV5-1 and TRBJ2-3; 13 bases line up with TRBD2. Losses at the gene ends were 0 bases for V and 5 bases for J; bases not matched to a gene: 9. Germline V CDR1 and CDR2: SGHRS, YFSETQ. The length of the CDR3 is 18 residues. CDR3 nucleotide sequence: TGCGCCAGCAGCTTGGCCCTACTAGCGGGAGGGCCGAAAGATACGCAGTATTTT. It translates to CASSLALLAGGPKDTQYF. Variable domain in full (rest from reference TRBV5-1 and TRBJ2-3): KAGVTQTPRYLIKTRGQQVTLSCSPISGHRSVSWYQQTPGQGLQFLFEYFSETQRNKGNFPGRFSGRQFSNSRSEMNVSTLELGDSALYLCASSLALLAGGPKDTQYFGPGTRLTVL.

This clonotype was counted ten times or more. The chain joins TRBV9 to TRBJ2-3; no definite D call. Trimming stripped 0 bases from V and 2 bases from J, with 7 bases between. Looked up from germline, CDR1 is SGDLS and CDR2 is YYNGEE. CDR3 length equals 14 residues. As DNA, the CDR3 is TGTGCCAGCAGCGTAGCGGTCTACACAGATACGCAGTATTTT. It yields the protein CASSVAVYTDTQYF. The full variable domain, rest sourced from reference TRBV9 and TRBJ2-3, is DSGVTQTPKHLITATGQRVTLRCSPRSGDLSVYWYQQSLDQGLQFLIQYYNGEERAKGNILERFSAQQFPDLHSELNLSSLELGDSALYFCASSVAVYTDTQYFGPGTRLTVL.

This clonotype was counted ten times or more. The chain joins TRBV3-1 to TRBJ2-5; 9 bases are shared with TRBD2. This CDR3 has 15 residues. V dropped 8 bases and J dropped 4; count of bases not matched to a gene: 11. Germline assignment: CDR1 LGHDT and CDR2 YNNKEL (reference sequence). In DNA form, the CDR3 reads TGTGCCAGCCGTCCTTATGAGCGGGAGGTAGAGACCCAGTACTTC. Translation: CASRPYEREVETQYF.

Here the CDR3 reads CASSLLGGSSYEQYF. The CDR3 DNA sequence: TGTGCCAGCAGCTTGCTCGGGGGGAGCTCCTACGAGCAGTACTTC. The V gene is TRBV11-2, the J gene TRBJ2-7; 7 bases fit TRBD2. V lost 3 bases, J lost 0 bases, and 5 bases stayed unmatched. The CDR3 sequence is 15 residues long. The germline gives CDR1 SGHAT, CDR2 FQNNGV.

In its sample, this clonotype was seen many times. This chain links TRBV28 with TRBJ2-7, with D unclear. The germline CDR1 and CDR2 sequences are MDHEN and SYDVKM. Deletions cut 2 bases from V and 4 bases from J, with 6 bases between. This CDR3 is built from 12 residues. The CDR3 coding sequence is TGTGCCAGCAGTTTACTCCTGTACGAGCAGTACTTC. Protein product: CASSLLLYEQYF.

As regards this clonotype: This clone may be a read error of a much larger clone one base away. V usage is TRBV7-8 and J usage is TRBJ1-2; D gene ambiguous. CDR1 and CDR2 (germline): SGHVS, FQNEAQ. The CDR3 is 16 amino acids. The V end was cut by 5 bases, the J end by 6 bases, with 22 bases between. The CDR3 DNA reads as TGTGCCAGCAGCCCCTCCCGGAGGTTTATAAACAATGGCTACACCTTC. It translates to CASSPSRRFINNGYTF.

This clonotype has ten or more counts. The J gene is TRBJ2-3, the V gene TRBV7-8; TRBD2 matches 7 bases. Unmatched junction bases numbered 11, after V lost 5 bases and J lost 3 bases. This CDR3 has 16 residues. Germline loops: CDR1 SGHVS, CDR2 FQNEAQ. In DNA, the CDR3 is TGTGCCAGCAGCATATCTAGCGGAGGTAGAACAGATACGCAGTATTTT. Translation: CASSISSGGRTDTQYF.

This clonotype was detected ten times or more. V is TRBV5-1 and J is TRBJ1-1, with TRBD1 matching 7 bases. This CDR3 has 15 residues. Germline CDR1 SGHRS, CDR2 YFSETQ. V lost 2 bases, J lost 4 bases, and 8 bases stayed unmatched. The CDR3 reads CASSLNRGGSTEAFF. The CDR3 nucleotides are TGCGCCAGCAGCTTAAACAGGGGAGGAAGCACTGAAGCTTTCTTT.

This clonotype was detected many times. J is TRBJ2-3 and V is TRBV4-3; 7 bases fit TRBD2. The CDR3 spans 15 residues. The germline V gene has CDR1 LGHNA and CDR2 YSLEER. With V trimmed by 0 bases and J by 5 bases, 5 bases remained unmatched. CDR3 DNA: TGCGCCAGCAGCCAAGATGAAACTAGCGTAGATACGCAGTATTTT. It encodes CASSQDETSVDTQYF.

The table lists this clonotype with many counts. The gene calls are TRBV28 and TRBJ1-1; D unclear. The V end was cut by 6 bases, the J end by 0 bases, with 14 bases between. This CDR3 spans 15 amino acids. The germline V gene has CDR1 MDHEN and CDR2 SYDVKM. The CDR3, as DNA: TGTGCCAGCAGCCCTGAATTGGGTTTGAACACTGAAGCTTTCTTT. Encoded protein: CASSPELGLNTEAFF.

This clonotype was recorded many times. The chain carries TRBV7-9 and TRBJ2-3; 9 bases agree with TRBD2. V lost 3 bases, J lost 2 bases, and 3 bases stayed unmatched. The CDR3 sequence is 15 residues long. In germline, CDR1 is SEHNR, CDR2 FQNEAQ (reference sequence). CDR3 residues: CASSFLAGTTDTQYF. The CDR3 DNA follows: TGTGCCAGCAGCTTCCTAGCGGGGACCACAGATACGCAGTATTTT. Complete variable domain (other parts from reference TRBV7-9 and TRBJ2-3): DTGVSQNPRHKITKRGQNVTFRCDPISEHNRLYWYRQTLGQGPEFLTYFQNEAQLEKSRLLSDRFSAERPKGSFSTLEIQRTEQGDSAMYLCASSFLAGTTDTQYFGPGTRLTVL.